Presented here are 5 T cell receptor beta chains from one specimen sequenced in a study of T cells in localized non-small cell lung cancer. Repertoires were generated with immunoSEQ multiplex PCR, while TCRdb's copy carries only in-frame clones and drops some. In the table there are 9,500 to 15,000 clones, around four fifths of which are singletons. This sample comprised peripheral blood, obtained before any cancer treatment. The source is a male donor aged 60 or older with stage I lung adenocarcinoma.

V usage is TRBV7-2 and J usage is TRBJ1-1; D is unclear. CDR1 SGHTA and CDR2 FQGNSA come from the germline V gene. The CDR3 loop spans 14 amino acids. The germline V and J ends were trimmed by 5 bases and 4 bases, with 14 bases remaining between them. The CDR3 loop reads CASSPKRVSTEAFF. CDR3 DNA: TGTGCCAGCAGCCCAAAAAGGGTCAGCACTGAAGCTTTCTTT.

V and J are TRBV7-2 and TRBJ2-1, with 9 bases identical to TRBD2. The CDR3 runs to 15 residues. The V gene end was trimmed by 3 bases and the J gene end by 4 bases; junction bases not matched to a gene: 4. Germline-derived CDR1 and CDR2 are SGHTA and FQGNSA. The CDR3 sequence: CASSFPSGDYNEQFF. The CDR3 nucleotides read TGTGCCAGCAGCTTCCCTAGCGGGGATTACAATGAGCAGTTCTTC.

This rearrangement joins TRBV27 to TRBJ2-7, with 10 bases fitting TRBD2. The germline CDR1 and CDR2 sequences are MNHEY and SMNVEV (reference sequence). This CDR3 has 13 amino acids. The ends lost 6 bases at V and 4 bases at J; junction bases unmatched: 3. The CDR3, as DNA: TGTGCCAGCAGAGCTAGCGGGGGATACGAGCAGTACTTC. It is translated as CASRASGGYEQYF.

The chain employs TRBV6-6 and TRBJ2-1, with no clear D. The germline gives CDR1 MNHNY, CDR2 SVGAGI (reference sequence). V lost 6 bases and J 6 bases, leaving 18 bases between the germline ends. CDR3 length: 15 residues. The chain's CDR3 is CASRWRWAAFNEQFF. The CDR3 bases are TGTGCCAGCAGGTGGAGATGGGCAGCATTCAATGAGCAGTTCTTC.

This sequence joins TRBV2 and TRBJ2-6; no clear D. Germline V lookup: CDR1 SNHLY, CDR2 FYNNEI. With 4 bases removed from V and 2 bases from J, the gap between germline ends came to 9 bases. This CDR3 is built from 15 residues. In nucleotides, the CDR3 is TGTGCCAGCAGTGTGTCAGAGCCTGGGGCCAACGTCCTGACTTTC. Residues: CASSVSEPGANVLTF.